This T cell receptor beta chain derives from a study of blood T cell repertoires in COVID-19. The length of the CDR3 is 16 residues. V lost 4 bases, J lost 7 bases, and 15 bases stayed unmatched. Germline V CDR1 and CDR2: SQVTM, ANQGSEA. Measured with immunoSEQ multiplex PCR; TCRdb has only the in-frame clones, and not every one. The sample contains about 45,000 clones, around 80% of which appear only once. The TCR comes from a man older than 75 in a cohort sampled during active COVID-19. Sequenced sample: peripheral blood. J is TRBJ2-1 and V is TRBV29-1; 8 nucleotides align to TRBD1. The CDR3 DNA sequence: TGCAGCGTTGGTGGTATCCGCAGGGGGCTCTTAAATGAGCAGTTCTTC. As protein: CSVGGIRRGLLNEQFF.